Shown below are 15 T cell receptor beta chains from a single sample sequenced in a study of siplizumab effects on memory and regulatory T cells. Clones were read by immunoSEQ multiplex PCR, and TCRdb kept only the in-frame ones, dropping some. The sample holds about 87,000 clones, roughly 90% seen once. Source material: Tregs sorted from blood. Receptors originate from a human donor in good health.

The V and J genes are TRBV29-1 and TRBJ1-1; the match to TRBD1 covers 7 bases. Trimming cost V 3 bases and J 10 bases; bases outside gene matches: 5. The length of the CDR3 is 11 residues. CDR1 and CDR2 (germline): SQVTM, ANQGSEA. CDR3 coding DNA: TGCAGCGTTGAGACGACAGGGACAGCTTTCTTT. It encodes CSVETTGTAFF. Complete variable domain (other parts from reference TRBV29-1 and TRBJ1-1): SAVISQKPSRDICQRGTSLTIQCQVDSQVTMMFWYRQQPGQSLTLIATANQGSEATYESGFVIDKFPISRPNLTFSTLTVSNMSPEDSSIYLCSVETTGTAFFGQGTRLTVV.

The chain couples TRBV30 to TRBJ2-6; 8 bases align to TRBD1. After removal of 4 bases from V and 4 bases from J, the junction contained 6 bases not matched to a gene. In germline, CDR1 is GTSNPN, CDR2 SVGIG (reference sequence). The CDR3 has 15 residues. CDR3 nucleotides: TGTGCCTGGATGGACAGGGCGAAGGGGGCCAACGTCCTGACTTTC. The encoded protein is CAWMDRAKGANVLTF.

The chain combines TRBV5-1 with TRBJ2-4; 7 nucleotides align to TRBD2. Germline assignment: CDR1 SGHRS and CDR2 YFSETQ. The CDR3 consists of 15 residues. V lost 0 bases to trimming and J lost 0 bases; unmatched junction nucleotides: 0. The CDR3 is CASSLAGGAKNIQYF. The CDR3 region has the DNA TGCGCCAGCAGCTTGGCGGGGGGAGCCAAAAACATTCAGTACTTC.

This clone was seen a handful of times. J is TRBJ2-3 and V is TRBV11-1; D unresolved. The CDR3 runs to 13 residues. Germline V CDR1 and CDR2: SGHAT, FQDESV (reference sequence). V dropped 1 base and J dropped 2 bases, with 4 bases sitting between them. The CDR3 DNA sequence: TGTGCCAGCAGCTTAGTAACCACAGATACGCAGTATTTT. This sequence encodes CASSLVTTDTQYF.

The V gene is TRBV5-1, the J gene TRBJ1-2; 7 bases are shared with TRBD1. V shed 3 bases and J 2 bases; nucleotides not matched to a gene: 4. The CDR3 covers 14 residues. Germline assignment: CDR1 SGHRS and CDR2 YFSETQ. CDR3 region: CASSSPDRNYGYTF. The CDR3 DNA reads as TGCGCCAGCAGCTCACCGGACAGGAACTATGGCTACACCTTC.

This rearrangement joins TRBV4-2 to TRBJ2-2, with 8 bases lining up with TRBD2. Looked up from germline, CDR1 is LGHNA and CDR2 is YNFKEQ. The CDR3 contains 18 residues. The J segment lost 8 bases and the V segment lost 1 base, leaving 15 bases of the junction unmatched. CDR3 residues: CASSQGGLAGPKWGELFF. In DNA, the CDR3 is TGTGCCAGCAGCCAAGGAGGGCTAGCGGGCCCTAAATGGGGGGAGCTGTTTTTT.

This clone has just one count. The genes are TRBV7-9 and TRBJ1-1; D uncertain. Per germline, CDR1 SEHNR and CDR2 FQNEAQ (reference sequence). CDR3 length: 13 amino acids. The V and J ends lost 6 bases and 3 bases respectively, with 11 bases between them. The CDR3 region is CASSPDGYTEAFF. CDR3 in DNA: TGTGCCAGCAGTCCCGACGGCTACACTGAAGCTTTCTTT.

J is TRBJ2-2 and V is TRBV4-1; D gene unclear. The V gene lost 1 base and the J gene lost 4 bases, with 7 bases spanning the gap. The CDR3 runs 14 residues. The germline V gene has CDR1 MGHRA and CDR2 YSYEKL. In nucleotides, the CDR3 is TGCGCCAGCAGCCAAGCAGTACCCACCGGGGAGCTGTTTTTT. This translates into CASSQAVPTGELFF.

The rearrangement joins TRBV21-1 to TRBJ2-1; TRBD1 is taken as the D call from the table, unchecked against the DNA. TRBV21-1 is marked as a pseudogene. The CDR3 covers 15 residues. The DNA of the CDR3 is TGTGCCAGCAGCCAATTAGCCGGGACAGGGGACCAGCAGTTCTTC. As protein: CASSQLAGTGDQQFF.

The gene calls are TRBV19 and TRBJ2-3, with 9 bases lining up with TRBD2. CDR3 length: 19 amino acids. The germline gives CDR1 LNHDA, CDR2 SQIVND (reference sequence). The trim removed 2 bases at V and 2 bases at J, leaving 14 bases unmatched. CDR3 region: CASSISRGGAGGNTDTQYF. CDR3 sequence (DNA): TGTGCCAGTAGTATATCCCGCGGGGGAGCGGGGGGCAACACAGATACGCAGTATTTT.

V and J are TRBV7-3 and TRBJ2-3, with D possibly matching TRBD2 (6 bases). This CDR3 is 15 amino acids long. Trimming left V 1 base short and J 3 bases short, with 11 bases between. The V gene's germline CDR1 is SGHTA and CDR2 FQGTGA. The CDR3 DNA sequence: TGTGCCAGCAGCTTAATGCGGGGTGGTACAGATACGCAGTATTTT. As protein: CASSLMRGGTDTQYF.

The chain couples TRBV30 to TRBJ1-1; the match to TRBD1 covers 8 bases. Trimming took 0 bases from V and 6 from J; bases not matched to a gene: 6. The CDR3 length is 14 residues. Germline V gene data show CDR1 as GTSNPN and CDR2 as SVGIG (reference sequence). For the CDR3, the DNA is TGTGCCTGGAGTGTACGGGACAGGTACGCTGAAGCTTTCTTT. Amino acids: CAWSVRDRYAEAFF.

The rearrangement links TRBV19 to TRBJ1-2, with TRBD1 as a possible D gene (6 bases). V was cut by 3 bases and J by 4 bases, with 12 bases left in between. The CDR3 is 14 residues long. Germline CDR1 and CDR2: LNHDA and SQIVND (reference sequence). The CDR3: CASSIYREGYGYTF. As DNA, the CDR3 is TGTGCCAGTAGTATTTACAGGGAAGGCTATGGCTACACCTTC. The whole variable domain, filled in from reference TRBV19 and TRBJ1-2, reads DGGITQSPKYLFRKEGQNVTLSCEQNLNHDAMYWYRQDPGQGLRLIYYSQIVNDFQKGDIAEGYSVSREKKESFPLTVTSAQKNPTAFYLCASSIYREGYGYTFGSGTRLTVV.

This clone was counted between two and nine times. V gene TRBV14 combines with J gene TRBJ1-1, with TRBD1 as a possible D gene (5 bases). CDR1 SGHDN and CDR2 FVKESK come from the germline V gene. Trimming took 1 base from V and 10 from J, leaving 16 bases between them. The CDR3 sequence is 14 residues long. This CDR3 is CASSQATGTGRAFF. The CDR3 DNA sequence: TGTGCCAGCAGCCAAGCCACTGGGACGGGGAGAGCTTTCTTT.

The V gene is TRBV5-5, the J gene TRBJ1-4; D uncertain. Trimming stripped 1 base from V and 0 bases from J, with 13 bases between. The CDR3 totals 17 residues. Germline V CDR1 and CDR2: SGHKS, YYEKEE (reference sequence). CDR3 in DNA: TGTGCCAGCAGCTTGTATGGTCCAGTTGCAACTAATGAAAAACTGTTTTTT. Amino acid sequence: CASSLYGPVATNEKLFF.